This TCR beta chain is drawn from a study of technical replicates of blood from several donors. V shed 2 bases and J shed 6 bases, with 11 bases lying between them. The CDR3 totals 15 residues. The germline gives CDR1 SEHNR, CDR2 FQNEAQ (reference sequence). Clones were sequenced by immunoSEQ multiplex PCR, and TCRdb holds only the in-frame ones, with some missing. Of around 85,000 clones in the sample, 94% were seen once. The receptor's source is a human donor in good health. V usage is TRBV7-9 and J usage is TRBJ1-6, with D unresolved. The sample comprised T cells isolated from PBMCs. This CDR3 is CASSLSETPNSPLHF. DNA for the CDR3: TGTGCCAGCAGCTTATCTGAGACACCTAATTCACCCCTCCACTTT.